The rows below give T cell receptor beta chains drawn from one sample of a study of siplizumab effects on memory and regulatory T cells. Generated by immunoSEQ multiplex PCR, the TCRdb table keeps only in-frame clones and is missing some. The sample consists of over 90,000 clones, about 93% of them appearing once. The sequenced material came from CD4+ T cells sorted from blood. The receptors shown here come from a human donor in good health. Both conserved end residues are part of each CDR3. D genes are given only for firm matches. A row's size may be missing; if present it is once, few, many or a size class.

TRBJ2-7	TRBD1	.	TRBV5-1	TGCGCCAGCAGACCCAATAATACCGGGACAGGGACCTACGAGCAGTACTTC	CASRPNNTGTGTYEQYF
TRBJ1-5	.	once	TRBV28	TGTGCCAGCAGTTTAAGTCTCGGTACTAGAGGTAGGATGCAGCCCCAGCATTTT	CASSLSLGTRGRMQPQHF
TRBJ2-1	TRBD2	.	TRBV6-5	TGTGCCAACAGTTACGAGGCGGGGGAATATAATGAGCAGTTCTTC	CANSYEAGEYNEQFF
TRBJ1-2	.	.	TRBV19	TGTGCCAGTAATTTCCGGAACTATGGCTACACCTTC	CASNFRNYGYTF
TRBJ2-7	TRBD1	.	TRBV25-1	TGTGCCAGCGGCCAGGGGGCACAATCCTACGAGCAGTACTTC	CASGQGAQSYEQYF
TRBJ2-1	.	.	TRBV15	TGTGCCACCAGCAGAGATCTCTCGCAGGATGAGCAGTTCTTC	CATSRDLSQDEQFF
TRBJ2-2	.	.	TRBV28	TGTGCCAGCAGTTTACCGGGGGTCGGCACCGGGGAGCTGTTTTTT	CASSLPGVGTGELFF
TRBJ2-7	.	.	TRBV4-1	TGCGCCAGCAGCCAAGAATGGCCTAGCGACTCCTACGAGCAGTACTTC	CASSQEWPSDSYEQYF
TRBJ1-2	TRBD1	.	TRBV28	TGTGCCAGCAGTGCTTCCGGGACAGGGGGCCCGGGCTACACCTTC	CASSASGTGGPGYTF
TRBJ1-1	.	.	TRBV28	TGTGCCAGCAGTTCCGCTCCAGGGGACACTGAAGCTTTCTTT	CASSSAPGDTEAFF
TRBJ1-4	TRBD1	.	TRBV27	TGTGCCAGCCTACCCCGAAATACCGGGACAGGTCATAATGAAAAACTGTTTTTT	CASLPRNTGTGHNEKLFF
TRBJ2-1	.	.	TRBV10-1	TGCGCCAGCAGTGTCGGATGGGGCGCGGGAAACCCCACCGGCGGGCTGCAGTTCTTC	CASSVGWGAGNPTGGLQFF
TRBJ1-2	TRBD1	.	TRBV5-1	TGCGCCAGCAGCTTGTCAATGAGACAGGGGCCTCGCGATGGCTACACCTTC	CASSLSMRQGPRDGYTF
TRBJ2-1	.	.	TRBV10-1	TGCGCCAGCAGTGACCCAGAGGAGGGGGCATACAATGAGCAGTTCTTC	CASSDPEEGAYNEQFF
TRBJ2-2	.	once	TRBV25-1	TGTGCCTCCAGGCGGGGAGGCACCGGGGAGCTGTTTTTT	CASRRGGTGELFF
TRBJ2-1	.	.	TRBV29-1	TGCAGCGTCTCGGGCGATGAGCAGTTCTTC	CSVSGDEQFF
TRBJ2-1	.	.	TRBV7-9	TGTGCCAGCAGCTCGGACTGGCCTAAGCAGTTCTTC	CASSSDWPKQFF
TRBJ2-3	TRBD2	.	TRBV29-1	TGCAGCGTTGCCGGTGTCCCAAATAGCGGGACAAGCACAGATACGCAGTATTTT	CSVAGVPNSGTSTDTQYF
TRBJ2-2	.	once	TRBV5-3	TGTGCCAGAAGCCCTTACAAGGGAACCGGGGAGCTGTTTTTT	CARSPYKGTGELFF
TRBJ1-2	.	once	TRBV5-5	TGTGCCAGCAGCTTGTTACGATTCGCGCTAGGTGAGGATGGCTACACCTTC	CASSLLRFALGEDGYTF
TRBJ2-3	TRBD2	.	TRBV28	TGTGCCAGCAGTTTATTGGGACTAGCGGGAGTGGTAGATACGCAGTATTTT	CASSLLGLAGVVDTQYF
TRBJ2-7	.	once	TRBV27	TGTGCCAGCAGACCCCCCGGGACACTAACCTACGAGCAGTACTTC	CASRPPGTLTYEQYF
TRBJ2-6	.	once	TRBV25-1	TGTGCCAGCAGTGCCCCAGCCTTCTCTGGGGCCAACGTCCTGACTTTC	CASSAPAFSGANVLTF
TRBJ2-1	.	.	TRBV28	TGTGCCACGATGGAGGGTCAAACCCTCCGGGAGTTCTTC	CATMEGQTLREFF
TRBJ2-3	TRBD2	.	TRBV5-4	TGTGCCAGCAGCTCGAAAGCGGGAGGAGTGGCAGATACGCAGTATTTT	CASSSKAGGVADTQYF
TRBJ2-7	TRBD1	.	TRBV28	TGTGCCAGCGGCTGGACAGGGAGGTACGAGCAGTACTTC	CASGWTGRYEQYF
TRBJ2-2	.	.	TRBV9	TGTGCCAGCAGCGTCCGAGGGGGAACTTCCCCCGGGGAGCTGTTTTTT	CASSVRGGTSPGELFF
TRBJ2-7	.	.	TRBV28	TGTGCCAGCAGTTTCATCACCGGGCCCCCGGATCCCTACGAGCAGTACTTC	CASSFITGPPDPYEQYF
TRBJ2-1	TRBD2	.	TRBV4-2	TGTGCCAGCAGCCTTACTAGCGGAAATTACAATGAGCAGTTCTTC	CASSLTSGNYNEQFF
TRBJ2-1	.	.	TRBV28	TGTGCCAGCAGTTTAACATATGGAGAGCAGTTCTTC	CASSLTYGEQFF